This T cell receptor (beta chain) emerged from a study of blood T cell repertoires in COVID-19. Overall study context: Some COVID-19 samples were acute and others convalescent; all came from the United States, Italy and Spain. In each case, the material was cDNA or gDNA derived from T cells, B-cell-depleted T cells, or PBMCs.

Original processing notes: Amplified reference gene primers provided the basis for estimating nucleated cell counts. Sequencing used immunoSEQ multiplex PCR; TCRdb keeps in-frame clones, though not all of them. That table furnishes V, J and clone size, whereas the DNA furnished D and trimming. The sample holds around 180,000 clones, roughly nine tenths seen once. The source of this sequence is a man between 65 and 80 years old with active or convalescent COVID-19. The sample taken for sequencing was peripheral blood.

CDR3 loop: CASSLETGFEGYTF. The CDR3 nucleotides are TGTGCCAGCAGTTTAGAGACAGGGTTTGAGGGCTACACCTTC. The chain carries TRBV28 and TRBJ1-2, with 7 bases lining up with TRBD1. The germline gives CDR1 MDHEN, CDR2 SYDVKM. This CDR3 spans 14 amino acids. V shed 2 bases, J shed 8 bases, and the junction held 8 bases outside the gene matches.